The next 27 T cell receptor beta chains were all read from a single sample in a study of blood T cell repertoires in COVID-19. Assay: immunoSEQ multiplex PCR; the TCRdb copy retains only in-frame clones and omits some. The repertoire has more than 75,000 clones, about nine tenths of them found once; the top ten carry more than 2%. Material for sequencing was peripheral blood. The receptors here all came from a man in his fifties or sixties with acute or convalescent COVID-19.

The chain joins TRBV18 to TRBJ1-1; possible D gene TRBD1, 5 bases. The germline CDR1 and CDR2 sequences are KGHSH and LQKENI. The V and J ends lost 6 bases and 1 base respectively, with 9 bases between them. The CDR3 is made up of 13 amino acids. The CDR3, as DNA: TGTGCCAGCTCCGTAGGGGCGAACACTGAAGCTTTCTTT. Its protein product is CASSVGANTEAFF. The full variable domain, completed using reference TRBV18 and TRBJ1-1, is NAGVMQNPRHLVRRRGQEARLRCSPMKGHSHVYWYRQLPEEGLKFMVYLQKENIIDESGMPKERFSAEFPKEGPSILRIQQVVRGDSAAYFCASSVGANTEAFFGQGTRLTVV.

The chain has TRBV6-6 and TRBJ2-1; tentative D call: TRBD2 (6 bases). The germline V gene encodes CDR1 MNHNY and CDR2 SVGAGI (reference sequence). The CDR3 has 13 amino acids. Trimming took off 5 bases at V and 4 bases at J, with 9 bases between the two ends. Here the CDR3 DNA reads TGTGCCAGCAGTGAGACTAGTTACAATGAGCAGTTCTTC. Its translation is CASSETSYNEQFF.

V usage is TRBV5-1 and J usage is TRBJ1-1; D is possibly TRBD1 (5 bases). Germline V gene data show CDR1 as SGHRS and CDR2 as YFSETQ. V lost 0 bases to trimming and J lost 2 bases, with 11 bases between them. This CDR3 has 15 residues. CDR3 residues: CASSLVLDRNTEAFF. CDR3 nucleotide sequence: TGCGCCAGCAGCTTGGTCCTCGACAGAAACACTGAAGCTTTCTTT.

V gene TRBV3-1 (or the pseudogene TRBV3-2) combines with J gene TRBJ1-1, with 11 bases aligning to TRBD1. Germline lookup yields CDR1 LGHDT and CDR2 YNNKEL (reference sequence). J was trimmed by 4 bases and V by 3 bases; bases with no gene match: 1. CDR3 length: 14 residues. CDR3 coding DNA: TGTGCCAGCAGCCATGGGACAGGGGGCACTGAAGCTTTCTTT. Its translation: CASSHGTGGTEAFF.

V is TRBV27 and J is TRBJ1-2; weak D call: TRBD1 (6 bases). Per the germline V gene, CDR1 is MNHEY and CDR2 is SMNVEV (reference sequence). There are 13 residues in the CDR3. V shed 0 bases and J shed 6 bases, with 8 bases lying between them. The CDR3 nucleotides are TGTGCCAGCAGTTTATCAGGGGGTGATGGCTACACCTTC. It specifies CASSLSGGDGYTF.

The chain joins TRBV4-3 to TRBJ2-1, with 11 bases matching TRBD2. Germline V CDR1 and CDR2: LGHNA, YSLEER. V shed 0 bases, J shed 15 bases, and the junction held 4 bases outside the gene matches. The CDR3 sequence is 13 residues long. The CDR3 loop reads CASSQETSGGMFF. The CDR3 region has the DNA TGCGCCAGCAGCCAAGAAACTAGCGGGGGAATGTTCTTC.

The table lists this clone with a count of one. The chain recombines TRBV24-1 with TRBJ2-5; 7 bases are shared with TRBD2. The CDR3 covers 13 residues. CDR1 and CDR2 from the germline V gene are KGHDR and SFDVKD. V lost 4 bases and J lost 4; bases outside the gene matches: 2. The CDR3 spells CATSEGGPETQYF. The CDR3 DNA sequence: TGTGCCACCAGTGAGGGAGGGCCAGAGACCCAGTACTTC.

This chain joins TRBV4-2 and TRBJ2-1; 8 bases fit TRBD2. The CDR3 extends over 13 amino acids. The J segment lost 15 bases and the V segment lost 0 bases, leaving 7 bases of the junction unmatched. In germline, CDR1 is LGHNA, CDR2 YNFKEQ. The CDR3 coding sequence is TGTGCCAGCAGCCAAGATACAGCGGGAGCCGTGTTCTTC. Amino acid sequence: CASSQDTAGAVFF.

The chain combines TRBV7-8 with TRBJ1-5; D gene ambiguous. The CDR3 totals 15 residues. The germline CDR1 and CDR2 sequences are SGHVS and FQNEAQ. V dropped 2 bases and J dropped 1 base, with 9 bases sitting between them. The CDR3 region has the DNA TGTGCCAGCAGCTTATCGAGGGTCAGCAATCAGCCCCAGCATTTT. Its protein product is CASSLSRVSNQPQHF.

V gene TRBV19 combines with J gene TRBJ1-1; 9 bases match TRBD1. J was trimmed by 5 bases and V by 5 bases; bases with no gene match: 9. Germline CDR1 reads LNHDA; CDR2 reads SQIVND (reference sequence). The CDR3 is 15 residues long. CDR3 amino acids: CASSPRTGAGTEAFF. The CDR3 DNA follows: TGTGCCAGTAGTCCCCGGACAGGGGCGGGGACTGAAGCTTTCTTT.

This chain links TRBV28 with TRBJ2-1; TRBD2 agrees at 16 bases. The J segment lost 8 bases and the V segment lost 3 bases, leaving 1 base of the junction unmatched. The V gene's germline CDR1 is MDHEN and CDR2 SYDVKM. The CDR3 is made up of 15 amino acids. The DNA for the CDR3 is TGTGCCAGCAGTTTGGGGACTAGCGGGAGGGATGAGCAGTTCTTC. This translates into CASSLGTSGRDEQFF.

V is TRBV5-1 and J is TRBJ2-7, with 9 bases fitting TRBD1. Trimming took 0 bases from V and 3 from J; bases not matched to a gene: 4. From germline, CDR1 is SGHRS and CDR2 YFSETQ. The CDR3 length is 15 residues. CDR3 in DNA: TGCGCCAGCAGCTTGGCCGGGACAGGGATCTACGAGCAGTACTTC. Translating it yields CASSLAGTGIYEQYF.

V is TRBV24-1 and J is TRBJ2-7; 9 bases are shared with TRBD1. The V gene end was trimmed by 4 bases and the J gene end by 3 bases; junction bases not matched to a gene: 6. The germline V gene has CDR1 KGHDR and CDR2 SFDVKD. The CDR3 loop spans 15 amino acids. CDR3 sequence: CATSEAGTGFYEQYF. The DNA of the CDR3 is TGTGCCACCAGTGAAGCCGGGACAGGGTTCTACGAGCAGTACTTC.

This clone was detected only a few times. The chain has TRBV5-1 and TRBJ2-3; 7 bases fit TRBD2. The CDR3 is 16 amino acids. Germline loops: CDR1 SGHRS, CDR2 YFSETQ. Trimming took 0 bases from V and 2 from J; bases not matched to a gene: 6. As DNA, the CDR3 is TGCGCCAGCAGCTTGGTGGTGGGAGGGTCCACAGATACGCAGTATTTT. Its protein product is CASSLVVGGSTDTQYF.

The DNA of the CDR3 is TGTGCCAGCAGTTACTCGATAGCGGCTGAAGCTTTCTTT. Amino acids: CASSYSIAAEAFF. V usage is TRBV6-5 and J usage is TRBJ1-1; D uncertain. The CDR3 covers 13 residues. Germline CDR1 reads MNHEY; CDR2 reads SVGAGI. V dropped 0 bases and J dropped 6 bases, with 8 bases sitting between them.

The chain recombines TRBV7-9 with TRBJ1-2, with 7 nucleotides matching TRBD1. J was trimmed by 4 bases and V by 3 bases; bases with no gene match: 8. Germline V gene lookup returns CDR1 SEHNR and CDR2 FQNEAQ (reference sequence). This CDR3 is 15 amino acids long. The CDR3 DNA sequence: TGTGCCAGCAGCTTCGAGCCAGGGGGGTCCTATGGCTACACCTTC. It encodes CASSFEPGGSYGYTF. The whole variable domain, remainder taken from reference TRBV7-9 and TRBJ1-2, is DTGVSQNPRHKITKRGQNVTFRCDPISEHNRLYWYRQTLGQGPEFLTYFQNEAQLEKSRLLSDRFSAERPKGSFSTLEIQRTEQGDSAMYLCASSFEPGGSYGYTFGSGTRLTVV.

The J gene is TRBJ1-2, the V gene TRBV27; perhaps TRBD1 as D (5 bases). Deletions cut 3 bases from V and 3 bases from J, with 8 bases between. The CDR3 is 13 residues long. The germline V gene has CDR1 MNHEY and CDR2 SMNVEV (reference sequence). CDR3 coding DNA: TGTGCCAGCAGTTTTATAGGGGACTATGGCTACACCTTC. It translates to CASSFIGDYGYTF.

V is TRBV5-1 and J is TRBJ2-7; the D is unclear. The CDR3 is 15 residues long. Germline CDR1 and CDR2: SGHRS and YFSETQ. Trimming took off 0 bases at V and 3 bases at J, with 13 bases between the two ends. The CDR3 loop is CASSLEGGELYEQYF. CDR3 nucleotide sequence: TGCGCCAGCAGCTTGGAAGGTGGAGAACTCTACGAGCAGTACTTC.

The rearrangement links TRBV29-1 to TRBJ2-3; D is possibly TRBD2 (6 bases). CDR3 length equals 12 residues. Deletions cut 6 bases from V and 1 base from J, with 8 bases between. Germline V gene lookup returns CDR1 SQVTM and CDR2 ANQGSEA. DNA of the CDR3: TGCAGCGTCAAGCGGGGCACAGATACGCAGTATTTT. This encodes CSVKRGTDTQYF.

The chain is built from TRBV6-2 or TRBV6-3 and TRBJ2-3; 10 bases match TRBD1. Germline CDR1 MNHEY, CDR2 SVGEGT. V gave up 2 bases and J gave up 4 bases; unmatched junction bases: 3. The CDR3 is 15 amino acids. In nucleotides, the CDR3 is TGTGCCAGCAGTTACGGGACAGGGGTTGCAGATACGCAGTATTTT. Amino acid sequence: CASSYGTGVADTQYF.

The genes are TRBV21-1 and TRBJ2-5; TRBD1 reflects the table's D call only, with no check against the DNA. TRBV21-1 is marked as a pseudogene. This CDR3 contains 15 residues. The CDR3 is CASSGTDFEPETQYF. The CDR3 region has the DNA TGTGCCAGCAGCGGGACAGACTTCGAGCCAGAGACCCAGTACTTC.

This sequence joins TRBV5-1 and TRBJ1-3, with TRBD1 matching over 10 bases. The CDR3 spans 12 residues. From germline, CDR1 is SGHRS and CDR2 YFSETQ. The J segment lost 8 bases and the V segment lost 6 bases, leaving 2 bases of the junction unmatched. The CDR3 spells CASTGTGDTIYF. The CDR3 nucleotides are TGCGCCAGCACTGGGACAGGGGACACCATATATTTT.

V is TRBV29-1 and J is TRBJ1-1, with 8 bases that match TRBD1. The J segment lost 12 bases and the V segment lost 6 bases, leaving 9 bases of the junction unmatched. Germline V gives CDR1 SQVTM, CDR2 ANQGSEA. This CDR3 has 11 residues. The CDR3 bases are TGCAGCGTCCCCGGACAGGGCGGAACTTTCTTT. Encoded protein: CSVPGQGGTFF.

V gene TRBV28 combines with J gene TRBJ2-3; D not certain. Trimming removed 5 bases from V and 11 bases from J, with 23 bases in between. Germline lookup yields CDR1 MDHEN and CDR2 SYDVKM. The CDR3 runs 15 residues. This CDR3 reads CASSLRSPRLAGQYF. As DNA, the CDR3 is TGTGCCAGCAGTCTAAGAAGCCCCAGACTGGCTGGGCAGTATTTT. Combining the CDR3 with reference TRBV28 and TRBJ2-3 gives the whole variable domain DVKVTQSSRYLVKRTGEKVFLECVQDMDHENMFWYRQDPGLGLRLIYFSYDVKMKEKGDIPEGYSVSREKKERFSLILESASTNQTSMYLCASSLRSPRLAGQYFGPGTRLTVL.

Comments on this clone: Additional DNA sequences in this sample encode the identical CDR3. V usage is TRBV18 and J usage is TRBJ2-5; tentative D call: TRBD2 (6 bases). Germline CDR1 reads KGHSH; CDR2 reads LQKENI. Deletions cut 3 bases from V and 3 bases from J, with 8 bases between. This CDR3 contains 13 residues. Here the CDR3 DNA reads TGTGCCAGCTCACCGGGACTTAAAGAGACCCAGTACTTC. The encoded protein is CASSPGLKETQYF. Drawing the rest from reference TRBV18 and TRBJ2-5, the complete variable domain is NAGVMQNPRHLVRRRGQEARLRCSPMKGHSHVYWYRQLPEEGLKFMVYLQKENIIDESGMPKERFSAEFPKEGPSILRIQQVVRGDSAAYFCASSPGLKETQYFGPGTRLLVL.

The chain links TRBV9 to TRBJ1-2, with D possibly being TRBD1 (5 bases). V lost 4 bases and J lost 4, with 23 bases in between. The CDR3 has 17 residues. Germline V gene lookup returns CDR1 SGDLS and CDR2 YYNGEE. The CDR3 nucleotides are TGTGCCAGCAGCCCAACGGCGGACCTAACAGGATTCTATGGCTACACCTTC. Translating gives CASSPTADLTGFYGYTF.

J is TRBJ1-4 and V is TRBV29-1; the D is unclear. V was cut by 1 base and J by 6 bases, with 9 bases left in between. Germline values: CDR1 SQVTM, CDR2 ANQGSEA. This CDR3 has 13 residues. CDR3 nucleotide sequence: TGCAGCGTTGAAGTGAGGCCTGATGAAAAACTGTTTTTT. Encoded protein: CSVEVRPDEKLFF.